One T cell receptor beta chain is described in this entry. The antigen is unknown. The entry originates in a study of long-term antiretroviral therapy in people with HIV. Turning to the study itself: Of all samples, the earliest predate the 2015 immediate-ART recommendation by about a decade. Whole-study findings and limits: Patients on ART gained diversity, which nonetheless stayed below transplant donor controls. Regardless of time point, clones expanded before ART dominated the repertoire. Controls showed broader CDR3 length ranges than did the HIV repertoires.

Per the germline V gene, CDR1 is LNHDA and CDR2 is SQIVND (reference sequence). This CDR3 comprises 14 residues. The germline V and J ends were trimmed by 5 bases and 4 bases, with 15 bases remaining between them. Running of the v3.0 immunoSEQ assay took place at survey level. Profiling relied on immunoSEQ multiplex PCR, and the TCRdb table lists in-frame clones only, not all of them. The sample has tens of thousands of clones; 84% are singletons. The starting material was unsorted PBMCs, obtained approximately 6.2 years after starting antiretroviral therapy. This chain joins TRBV19 and TRBJ2-7; maybe TRBD2 (6 bases). This sequence originates from a man between 25 and 39 years old with HIV. The CDR3 DNA reads as TGTGCCAGTAGTGAACCGGGACTGCAATACGAGCAGTACTTC. Amino acid sequence: CASSEPGLQYEQYF.